Listed below are T cell receptor beta chains from one sample, sequenced in a study of regulatory T cells in long-lasting Graves disease. In TCRdb, the multiplex PCR reads were re-called with MiXCR into one record per CDR3 protein. Here the sample spans hundreds of thousands of distinct CDR3 sequences, about 16% being singletons. Separately, the same data were catalogued under a study of T cells in Graves' hyperthyroidism and ophthalmopathy.

Material: peripheral blood mononuclear cells (PBMCs), obtained at new diagnosis, from a patient treated with antithyroid drugs. These receptors came from a woman aged 25-40 years with Graves disease. The CDR3 runs from the conserved cysteine through the conserved F or W. The order of the fields is J gene, clone size, D gene, V gene, CDR3 DNA, CDR3 protein. The D gene is left open where the match is weak. The size entry is marked missing in some rows and otherwise reads once, few, many or a size class.

j_call: TRBJ2-7
clone_size: many
d_call: TRBD1
v_call: TRBV30
cdr3_nt: TGTGCCTGGAGTCGGACAGGGGATCGCTACGAGCAGTACTTC
cdr3_aa: CAWSRTGDRYEQYF

j_call: TRBJ2-1
clone_size: many
d_call: TRBD2
v_call: TRBV7-9
cdr3_nt: TGTGCCAGCAGCTTAGTAGCGGGAGGGGACAATGAGCAGTTCTTC
cdr3_aa: CASSLVAGGDNEQFF

j_call: TRBJ2-1
clone_size: many
d_call: TRBD2
v_call: TRBV7-9
cdr3_nt: TGTGCCAGCAGCTTAGGACTAGCGGGAGGTAATGAGCAGTTCTTC
cdr3_aa: CASSLGLAGGNEQFF

j_call: TRBJ2-2
clone_size: -
d_call: -
v_call: TRBV27
cdr3_nt: TGTGCCAGCAGTTTATTTGGGACCAGAGTCCCGAACACCGGGGAGCTGTTTTTT
cdr3_aa: CASSLFGTRVPNTGELFF

j_call: TRBJ1-1
clone_size: many
d_call: -
v_call: TRBV2
cdr3_nt: TGTGCCAGCAGTGAGGTTTCGCCGGGAGCTTTCTTT
cdr3_aa: CASSEVSPGAFF

j_call: TRBJ1-3
clone_size: many
d_call: -
v_call: TRBV18
cdr3_nt: TGTGCCAGCTCACCACCCCTCAGGACGGAGATAAACACCATATATTTT
cdr3_aa: CASSPPLRTEINTIYF

j_call: TRBJ1-2
clone_size: -
d_call: TRBD1
v_call: TRBV7-2
cdr3_nt: TGTGCCAGCAGTGAAGCGGGGACAGGACCCCTCTATGGCTACACCTTC
cdr3_aa: CASSEAGTGPLYGYTF

j_call: TRBJ1-2
clone_size: few
d_call: -
v_call: TRBV6-5
cdr3_nt: TGTGCCAGCAGTTACTTTCCCTTGAGCAACTATGGCTACACCTTC
cdr3_aa: CASSYFPLSNYGYTF

j_call: TRBJ2-3
clone_size: many
d_call: -
v_call: TRBV6-5
cdr3_nt: TGTGCCAGCAGTTACACAGCGGCTGCCACAGATACGCAGTATTTT
cdr3_aa: CASSYTAAATDTQYF

j_call: TRBJ1-5
clone_size: -
d_call: -
v_call: TRBV15
cdr3_nt: TGTGCCACCAGCCCGAGCCCTTATAGCAATCAGCCCCAGCATTTT
cdr3_aa: CATSPSPYSNQPQHF

j_call: TRBJ2-1
clone_size: many
d_call: -
v_call: TRBV27
cdr3_nt: TGTGCCAGCGCCCACGGACTGAGCAATGAGCAGTTCTTC
cdr3_aa: CASAHGLSNEQFF

j_call: TRBJ1-1
clone_size: many
d_call: TRBD1
v_call: TRBV4-1
cdr3_nt: TGCGCCAGCAGATCATACAGGGGATTGAACACTGAAGCTTTCTTT
cdr3_aa: CASRSYRGLNTEAFF

j_call: TRBJ1-3
clone_size: many
d_call: -
v_call: TRBV7-9
cdr3_nt: TGTGCCAGCAGCATCGAAGGAAGGGGTGCGGGAAACACCATATATTTT
cdr3_aa: CASSIEGRGAGNTIYF

j_call: TRBJ2-5
clone_size: many
d_call: -
v_call: TRBV20-1
cdr3_nt: TGCAGTGCTAGTCTCGGCAGCCAAGAGACCCAGTACTTC
cdr3_aa: CSASLGSQETQYF

j_call: TRBJ2-5
clone_size: -
d_call: TRBD1
v_call: TRBV20-1
cdr3_nt: TGCAGTGCTAGAGGACCGGGACAGTTCCAAGAGACCCAGTACTTC
cdr3_aa: CSARGPGQFQETQYF

j_call: TRBJ2-1
clone_size: many
d_call: TRBD2
v_call: TRBV7-6
cdr3_nt: TGTGCCAGCAGCTTAGCGCGAGCGGGAGCTGAGCAGTTCTTC
cdr3_aa: CASSLARAGAEQFF

j_call: TRBJ1-4
clone_size: many
d_call: -
v_call: TRBV7-9
cdr3_nt: TGTGCCAGCAGCTTAGGCATATCAACTAATGAAAAACTGTTTTTT
cdr3_aa: CASSLGISTNEKLFF

j_call: TRBJ2-1
clone_size: -
d_call: -
v_call: TRBV20-1
cdr3_nt: TGCAGTGCTAGGGACTTTTATGTGTCCAATGAGCAGTTCTTC
cdr3_aa: CSARDFYVSNEQFF

j_call: TRBJ2-1
clone_size: many
d_call: TRBD2
v_call: TRBV28
cdr3_nt: TGTGCCAGCAGTTCCCAACTAGCGGCCTCCTACAATGAGCAGTTCTTC
cdr3_aa: CASSSQLAASYNEQFF

j_call: TRBJ2-7
clone_size: -
d_call: -
v_call: TRBV20-1
cdr3_nt: TGCAGTGCCCAAACCGACAGGCAAACCTACGAGCCGTACTTC
cdr3_aa: CSAQTDRQTYEPYF

j_call: TRBJ2-3
clone_size: -
d_call: -
v_call: TRBV6-4
cdr3_nt: TGTGCCAGCAGTGACTCCGGCTCCAGCGGAGATACGCAGTATTTT
cdr3_aa: CASSDSGSSGDTQYF

j_call: TRBJ2-4
clone_size: -
d_call: -
v_call: TRBV11-2
cdr3_nt: TGTGCCAGCAGCTCGACTGGATTAGCCAAAAACATTCAGTACTTC
cdr3_aa: CASSSTGLAKNIQYF

j_call: TRBJ2-1
clone_size: many
d_call: -
v_call: TRBV20-1
cdr3_nt: TGCAGTGCTAGAGTCGAATTTACACCCGAGCAGTTCTTC
cdr3_aa: CSARVEFTPEQFF

j_call: TRBJ2-5
clone_size: many
d_call: TRBD1
v_call: TRBV7-8
cdr3_nt: TGTGCCAGCAGCTTCCCAAAACAGGGGGCGCCAGGGTACCAAGAGACCCAGTACTTC
cdr3_aa: CASSFPKQGAPGYQETQYF

j_call: TRBJ1-2
clone_size: few
d_call: TRBD1
v_call: TRBV15
cdr3_nt: TGTGCCACCAGCAAAGATACCTCACAGGGGGTGTTAGGTGGCTACACCTTC
cdr3_aa: CATSKDTSQGVLGGYTF

j_call: TRBJ2-2
clone_size: many
d_call: -
v_call: TRBV24-1
cdr3_nt: TGTGCCACCAAGTCAGGTGCCGGGGAGCTGTTTTTT
cdr3_aa: CATKSGAGELFF

j_call: TRBJ1-1
clone_size: few
d_call: -
v_call: TRBV13
cdr3_nt: TGTGCCAGCAGCTTAAGGGTAAGGTTTGAAGCTTTCTTT
cdr3_aa: CASSLRVRFEAFF

j_call: TRBJ2-1
clone_size: -
d_call: TRBD1
v_call: TRBV28
cdr3_nt: TGTGCCAGCAGTTATAATGTACTACAGGGGTTCAATTTTAATGAGCAGTTCTTC
cdr3_aa: CASSYNVLQGFNFNEQFF

j_call: TRBJ2-2
clone_size: many
d_call: -
v_call: TRBV3-1
cdr3_nt: TGTGCCAGCAGCCAAGAGGGGCCCGGGGAGCTGTTTTTT
cdr3_aa: CASSQEGPGELFF

j_call: TRBJ2-1
clone_size: -
d_call: TRBD2
v_call: TRBV12-3/TRBV12-4
cdr3_nt: TGTGCCAGTAGTGACATACTAGCGGGGAACCAAGAGACCCAGTTCTTC
cdr3_aa: CASSDILAGNQETQFF

j_call: TRBJ2-7
clone_size: many
d_call: TRBD1
v_call: TRBV9
cdr3_nt: TGTGCCAGCAGCACCGACCGGGACAGGGTGCACCGAGGGCAGTACTTC
cdr3_aa: CASSTDRDRVHRGQYF